Below, 8 T cell receptor beta chains from the same sample are listed, as sequenced in a study of TIL therapy for anti-PD-1-resistant metastatic lung cancer. Time point meaning: pre-treatment sample, taken before nivolumab and TIL therapy. The immunoSEQ assay was v3. The assay was immunoSEQ multiplex PCR, and TCRdb's table has in-frame clones only and misses some. The sample records more than 50,000 clones, 87% being singletons. The material sequenced was blood, taken at baseline. These receptors were taken from a person between 25 and 79 years old with non-small cell lung cancer.

The J gene is TRBJ1-3, the V gene TRBV6-5; the match to TRBD1 covers 7 bases. V shed 7 bases and J 9 bases; nucleotides not matched to a gene: 3. The V gene's germline CDR1 is MNHEY and CDR2 SVGAGI. The CDR3 has 11 amino acids. The CDR3 DNA sequence: TGTGCCAGCACCCCAGGGGGCACCATATATTTT. It specifies CASTPGGTIYF.

The genes are TRBV9 and TRBJ1-2, with D possibly matching TRBD1 (5 bases). The CDR3 contains 15 residues. V lost 3 bases and J 2 bases, leaving 14 bases between the germline ends. CDR1 and CDR2 (germline): SGDLS, YYNGEE. CDR3 residues: CASSGETGTNYGYTF. CDR3 coding DNA: TGTGCCAGCAGCGGAGAAACAGGTACGAACTATGGCTACACCTTC.

The rearrangement links TRBV9 to TRBJ1-4; no firm D call. Between the trimmed V and J ends, which lost 7 bases and 5 bases, there was a span of 6 bases. CDR1 and CDR2 from the germline V gene are SGDLS and YYNGEE. The CDR3 runs to 11 residues. The CDR3 here is CASGPNEKLFF. The CDR3 DNA is TGTGCCAGCGGGCCCAATGAAAAACTGTTTTTT.

The chain carries TRBV12-5 and TRBJ2-7; 10 bases match TRBD2. Germline assignment: CDR1 LGHNT and CDR2 FRNRAP. There are 15 residues in the CDR3. The junction had 8 bases not matched to a gene; V was cut back by 7 bases and J by 2 bases. CDR3 region: CASAPDGTSAYEQYF. The CDR3 DNA follows: TGTGCTAGTGCACCAGACGGGACTAGCGCCTACGAGCAGTACTTC.

Concerning this clone itself: One junction end does not reproduce the germline sequence, and a read error may be involved. This sequence joins TRBV6-5 and TRBJ2-3; D might be TRBD2 (7 bases). The CDR3 is 12 amino acids. Looked up from germline, CDR1 is MNHEY and CDR2 is SVGAGI. The CDR3 bases are TGTGCCAGCAGGCAACAGGGACTACAGAGCGATTTT. Its protein product is CASRQQGLQSDF.

This chain links TRBV6-5 with TRBJ2-7; 11 bases are a match to TRBD1. After removal of 0 bases from V and 4 bases from J, the junction contained 5 bases not matched to a gene. In germline, CDR1 is MNHEY, CDR2 SVGAGI. The CDR3 is 16 residues long. CDR3 protein: CASSYSGGDRGYEQYF. The DNA for the CDR3 is TGTGCCAGCAGTTACTCCGGCGGGGACAGGGGGTACGAGCAGTACTTC.

The chain employs TRBV28 and TRBJ2-1; 9 bases map to TRBD2. The CDR3 length is 16 residues. Germline trimming cut 6 bases from V and 4 bases from J; bases unmatched to any gene: 10. Germline V gives CDR1 MDHEN, CDR2 SYDVKM. This CDR3 is CASSSGRTSVYNEQFF. CDR3 coding DNA: TGTGCCAGCAGCTCCGGGCGGACTAGCGTTTACAATGAGCAGTTCTTC. Using reference TRBV28 and TRBJ2-1 for the parts outside the CDR3, the full variable domain is DVKVTQSSRYLVKRTGEKVFLECVQDMDHENMFWYRQDPGLGLRLIYFSYDVKMKEKGDIPEGYSVSREKKERFSLILESASTNQTSMYLCASSSGRTSVYNEQFFGPGTRLTVL.

The chain has TRBV5-1 and TRBJ2-7; D gene uncertain. Trimming took 1 base from V and 4 from J, leaving 18 bases between them. The CDR3 contains 16 residues. Germline loops: CDR1 SGHRS, CDR2 YFSETQ. The CDR3 nucleotides are TGCGCCAGCAGCTTGAATTCGGCAGGAGCCTTTTACGAGCAGTACTTC. It translates to CASSLNSAGAFYEQYF. Drawing the rest from reference TRBV5-1 and TRBJ2-7, the complete variable domain is KAGVTQTPRYLIKTRGQQVTLSCSPISGHRSVSWYQQTPGQGLQFLFEYFSETQRNKGNFPGRFSGRQFSNSRSEMNVSTLELGDSALYLCASSLNSAGAFYEQYFGPGTRLTVT.